The rows below give T cell receptor beta chains drawn from one sample of a study of cytomegalovirus exposure and HLA in healthy donors. Clones were read by immunoSEQ multiplex PCR, and TCRdb kept only the in-frame ones, dropping some. The data show around 80,000 clones, and the top ten clones hold about 0.83%. The sequenced sample consisted of PBMCs. These receptors were collected from a boy younger than 18 in good health and CMV-seronegative. The CDR3 runs from the conserved cysteine through the conserved F or W. A D gene is named only where the DNA matches it firmly.

d_call: TRBD2; v_call: TRBV30; j_call: TRBJ2-5; cdr3_length: 13; cdr3_nt: TGTGCCTGGGCGGGGGGCCTCCAAGAGACCCAGTACTTC; cdr3_aa: CAWAGGLQETQYF
d_call: -; v_call: TRBV6-1; j_call: TRBJ1-1; cdr3_length: 14; cdr3_nt: TGTGCCAGCAGTGAATTAGGGGGAGACGCTGAAGCTTTCTTT; cdr3_aa: CASSELGGDAEAFF
d_call: TRBD1; v_call: TRBV18; j_call: TRBJ1-1; cdr3_length: 13; cdr3_nt: TGTGCCAGCTCACCAGACAGGGGCACTGAAGCTTTCTTT; cdr3_aa: CASSPDRGTEAFF
d_call: -; v_call: TRBV4-1; j_call: TRBJ2-7; cdr3_length: 15; cdr3_nt: TGCGCCAGCAGCCAAGGAGGGCAGGCTACCTACGAGCAGTACTTC; cdr3_aa: CASSQGGQATYEQYF
d_call: -; v_call: TRBV11-2; j_call: TRBJ2-7; cdr3_length: 15; cdr3_nt: TGTGCCAGCAGCCCCCAGGGGGGCAGCTCCTACGAGCAGTACTTC; cdr3_aa: CASSPQGGSSYEQYF
d_call: TRBD2; v_call: TRBV5-1; j_call: TRBJ2-2; cdr3_length: 15; cdr3_nt: TGCGCCAGCAGTTCTGCGGGAGTGGACACCGGGGAGCTGTTTTTT; cdr3_aa: CASSSAGVDTGELFF
d_call: -; v_call: TRBV27; j_call: TRBJ1-1; cdr3_length: 16; cdr3_nt: TGTGCCAGCAGTTTACTCGGGGGAGGGATGAACACTGAAGCTTTCTTT; cdr3_aa: CASSLLGGGMNTEAFF
d_call: -; v_call: TRBV7-9; j_call: TRBJ2-7; cdr3_length: 14; cdr3_nt: TGTGCCAGCAGTTCCCCGGGCAGGGCCTACGAGCAGTACTTC; cdr3_aa: CASSSPGRAYEQYF
d_call: -; v_call: TRBV4-1; j_call: TRBJ1-5; cdr3_length: 16; cdr3_nt: TGCGCCAGCAGCCAAGGCCCCCGGTCGGGGTATCAGCCCCAGCATTTT; cdr3_aa: CASSQGPRSGYQPQHF
d_call: TRBD2; v_call: TRBV11-1; j_call: TRBJ2-4; cdr3_length: 15; cdr3_nt: TGTGCCAGCAGCTTAGAGGGAGGGCCTGAAAACATTCAGTACTTC; cdr3_aa: CASSLEGGPENIQYF
d_call: TRBD1; v_call: TRBV7-9; j_call: TRBJ1-1; cdr3_length: 13; cdr3_nt: TGTGCCAGCAACTCTATGACAGGGGTGGGTGCTTTCTTT; cdr3_aa: CASNSMTGVGAFF
d_call: -; v_call: TRBV30; j_call: TRBJ2-5; cdr3_length: 12; cdr3_nt: TGTGCCTGGAGTTACGGGGGTGAGACCCAGTACTTC; cdr3_aa: CAWSYGGETQYF
d_call: TRBD1; v_call: TRBV9; j_call: TRBJ2-7; cdr3_length: 14; cdr3_nt: TGTGCCAGCAGCGTAGGGCAGGGGGCCTACGAGCAGTACTTC; cdr3_aa: CASSVGQGAYEQYF
d_call: -; v_call: TRBV4-1; j_call: TRBJ1-6; cdr3_length: 19; cdr3_nt: TGCGCCAGCAGCCAAGATGGGACTTCCCGAGGGTCCTATAATTCACCCCTCCACTTT; cdr3_aa: CASSQDGTSRGSYNSPLHF
d_call: -; v_call: TRBV25-1; j_call: TRBJ1-4; cdr3_length: 15; cdr3_nt: TGTGCCAGCAGTGAGTGGCAGGGCCTTAATGAAAAACTGTTTTTT; cdr3_aa: CASSEWQGLNEKLFF
d_call: -; v_call: TRBV5-1; j_call: TRBJ1-2; cdr3_length: 14; cdr3_nt: TGCGCCAGCAGCTGGGGCGCCGAACACGGCGGCTACACCTTC; cdr3_aa: CASSWGAEHGGYTF
d_call: -; v_call: TRBV27; j_call: TRBJ2-1; cdr3_length: 18; cdr3_nt: TGTGCCAGCAGTCCGAGCGGACAGTTCAAGAGCTCCTACAATGAGCAGTTCTTC; cdr3_aa: CASSPSGQFKSSYNEQFF
d_call: -; v_call: TRBV6-5; j_call: TRBJ1-2; cdr3_length: 15; cdr3_nt: TGTGCCAGCAGCCCGGGACAAACGGGAGGGCATGGCTACACCTTC; cdr3_aa: CASSPGQTGGHGYTF
d_call: TRBD2; v_call: TRBV11-1; j_call: TRBJ2-7; cdr3_length: 15; cdr3_nt: TGTGCCAGCAGCCCGCGAGGGGAGGGGATTTGGAAGCAGTACTTC; cdr3_aa: CASSPRGEGIWKQYF
d_call: TRBD1; v_call: TRBV7-4; j_call: TRBJ1-4; cdr3_length: 15; cdr3_nt: TGTGCCAGCAGATCACCACAGGGGATGGGGGAAAAACTGTTTTTT; cdr3_aa: CASRSPQGMGEKLFF
d_call: -; v_call: TRBV29-1; j_call: TRBJ2-2; cdr3_length: 12; cdr3_nt: TGCAGCGTCGGATCAGGGGCCGGGGAGCTGTTTTTT; cdr3_aa: CSVGSGAGELFF
d_call: TRBD1; v_call: TRBV18; j_call: TRBJ1-1; cdr3_length: 13; cdr3_nt: TGTGCCAGCTCACTGGGGACAGTCACTGAAGCTTTCTTT; cdr3_aa: CASSLGTVTEAFF
d_call: TRBD2; v_call: TRBV9; j_call: TRBJ2-1; cdr3_length: 17; cdr3_nt: TGTGCCAGCAGCTACCTCCCTATGCGGGAGGGTAGCAATGAGCAGTTCTTC; cdr3_aa: CASSYLPMREGSNEQFF
d_call: -; v_call: TRBV5-1; j_call: TRBJ1-2; cdr3_length: 13; cdr3_nt: TGCGCCAGCAGCCAAACCCCCGGGTATGGCTACACCTTC; cdr3_aa: CASSQTPGYGYTF
d_call: -; v_call: TRBV19; j_call: TRBJ1-3; cdr3_length: 16; cdr3_nt: TGTGCCAGTAGTGGCGGGCCGAGGTTCTCTGGAAACACCATATATTTT; cdr3_aa: CASSGGPRFSGNTIYF
d_call: -; v_call: TRBV18; j_call: TRBJ2-7; cdr3_length: 14; cdr3_nt: TGTGCCAGCTCACCAAGAACAGAAGCCTACGAGCAGTACTTC; cdr3_aa: CASSPRTEAYEQYF
d_call: TRBD1; v_call: TRBV30; j_call: TRBJ1-1; cdr3_length: 13; cdr3_nt: TGTGCCCATGCCCAGGGGGGGAACACTGAAGCTTTCTTT; cdr3_aa: CAHAQGGNTEAFF
d_call: -; v_call: TRBV6-1; j_call: TRBJ1-1; cdr3_length: 13; cdr3_nt: TGTGCCAGCACTACGGGAAGGACAGTCGCAGCTTTCTTT; cdr3_aa: CASTTGRTVAAFF
d_call: -; v_call: TRBV18; j_call: TRBJ1-2; cdr3_length: 13; cdr3_nt: TGTGCCAGCTCACGTGGGGGGAACTATGGCTACACCTTC; cdr3_aa: CASSRGGNYGYTF
d_call: TRBD2; v_call: TRBV19; j_call: TRBJ2-1; cdr3_length: 17; cdr3_nt: TGTGCCAGTAGTATAGACGTACTAGCGGGAGATCGCAATGAGCAGTTCTTC; cdr3_aa: CASSIDVLAGDRNEQFF
d_call: -; v_call: TRBV7-3; j_call: TRBJ1-5; cdr3_length: 13; cdr3_nt: TGTGCCAGCAGCTTATCCCAAAATCAGCCCCAGCATTTT; cdr3_aa: CASSLSQNQPQHF
d_call: -; v_call: TRBV5-6; j_call: TRBJ2-1; cdr3_length: 14; cdr3_nt: TGTGCCAGCAGCTTCACCAGTTCCTACAATGAGCAGTTCTTC; cdr3_aa: CASSFTSSYNEQFF
d_call: -; v_call: TRBV20-1; j_call: TRBJ2-1; cdr3_length: 11; cdr3_nt: TGCAGTGCCGACGAGGATAATGAGCAGTTCTTC; cdr3_aa: CSADEDNEQFF
d_call: TRBD2; v_call: TRBV6-1; j_call: TRBJ2-1; cdr3_length: 15; cdr3_nt: TGTGCCAGCAGTGAATCGGGGGGGAGATACAATGAGCAGTTCTTC; cdr3_aa: CASSESGGRYNEQFF
d_call: -; v_call: TRBV13; j_call: TRBJ2-2; cdr3_length: 16; cdr3_nt: TGTGCCAGCAGCCGCCCGGTGGCCAGGGCTACCGGGGAGCTGTTTTTT; cdr3_aa: CASSRPVARATGELFF
d_call: TRBD1; v_call: TRBV6-4; j_call: TRBJ2-2; cdr3_length: 13; cdr3_nt: TGTGCCAGCAGTGCAGACAGGGCCGGGGAGCTGTTTTTT; cdr3_aa: CASSADRAGELFF
d_call: TRBD2; v_call: TRBV18; j_call: TRBJ2-7; cdr3_length: 15; cdr3_nt: TGTGCCAGCTCTCCCCCCGGACTAGCGGGAGGCGAGCAGTACTTC; cdr3_aa: CASSPPGLAGGEQYF
d_call: -; v_call: TRBV5-1; j_call: TRBJ1-1; cdr3_length: 13; cdr3_nt: TGCGCCAGCAGCGTTACAGCGGGAACTGAAGCTTTCTTT; cdr3_aa: CASSVTAGTEAFF
d_call: -; v_call: TRBV5-1; j_call: TRBJ2-1; cdr3_length: 14; cdr3_nt: TGCGCCAGCAGCTTGGAATATAGGGGCGATGAGCAGTTCTTC; cdr3_aa: CASSLEYRGDEQFF
d_call: -; v_call: TRBV5-1; j_call: TRBJ2-1; cdr3_length: 14; cdr3_nt: TGCGCCAGCACCGAGGGGACTGACTACAATGAGCAGTTCTTC; cdr3_aa: CASTEGTDYNEQFF
d_call: TRBD1; v_call: TRBV30; j_call: TRBJ1-2; cdr3_length: 14; cdr3_nt: TGTGCCTGGATCTCCGGGACAGGGGACTATGGCTACACCTTC; cdr3_aa: CAWISGTGDYGYTF
d_call: -; v_call: TRBV9; j_call: TRBJ2-1; cdr3_length: 16; cdr3_nt: TGTGCCAGCAGCCCTCGACTCTCGAGCTCCTACAATGAGCAGTTCTTC; cdr3_aa: CASSPRLSSSYNEQFF
d_call: TRBD2; v_call: TRBV29-1; j_call: TRBJ2-4; cdr3_length: 14; cdr3_nt: TGCAGCGTTGTCCGGGGGGAGGCCAAAAACATTCAGTACTTC; cdr3_aa: CSVVRGEAKNIQYF
d_call: -; v_call: TRBV15; j_call: TRBJ1-5; cdr3_length: 14; cdr3_nt: TGTGCCACCAGCAGGAACAGGGCTGGTCAGCCCCAGCATTTT; cdr3_aa: CATSRNRAGQPQHF
d_call: TRBD2; v_call: TRBV14; j_call: TRBJ2-7; cdr3_length: 15; cdr3_nt: TGTGCCAGCAGCCCGTTAGGGACTACCCTCTACGAGCAGTACTTC; cdr3_aa: CASSPLGTTLYEQYF
d_call: -; v_call: TRBV19; j_call: TRBJ2-7; cdr3_length: 15; cdr3_nt: TGTGCCAGTAGTATGTTTCGGGGGATGGCCTACGAGCAGTACTTC; cdr3_aa: CASSMFRGMAYEQYF
d_call: TRBD1; v_call: TRBV27; j_call: TRBJ2-2; cdr3_length: 13; cdr3_nt: TGTGCCACCAGGGGGCAGAGAACCGGGGAGCTGTTTTTT; cdr3_aa: CATRGQRTGELFF
d_call: TRBD1; v_call: TRBV19; j_call: TRBJ1-6; cdr3_length: 14; cdr3_nt: TGTGCCAGTAGTATGGCCAGGGGGCATTCACCCCTCCACTTT; cdr3_aa: CASSMARGHSPLHF
d_call: -; v_call: TRBV19; j_call: TRBJ1-1; cdr3_length: 14; cdr3_nt: TGTGCCAGTAGTATTACAGGAGTGGGCACTGAAGCTTTCTTT; cdr3_aa: CASSITGVGTEAFF
d_call: -; v_call: TRBV18; j_call: TRBJ2-7; cdr3_length: 14; cdr3_nt: TGTGCCAGCTCATCCGATAGACAGTCACCCGAGCAGTACTTC; cdr3_aa: CASSSDRQSPEQYF
d_call: -; v_call: TRBV5-1; j_call: TRBJ2-5; cdr3_length: 13; cdr3_nt: TGCGCCAGCAGCTCCCCGGGACAAGAGACCCAGTACTTC; cdr3_aa: CASSSPGQETQYF
d_call: -; v_call: TRBV6-5; j_call: TRBJ1-5; cdr3_length: 14; cdr3_nt: TGTGCCAGCAGCCCGGACAGCGGCAATCAGCCCCAGCATTTT; cdr3_aa: CASSPDSGNQPQHF